A selection of T cell receptor beta chains follows, all from one sample in a study of technical replicates of blood from a handful of donors. TCRdb's table, derived via immunoSEQ multiplex PCR, lists solely in-frame clones and lacks some. The table has around 80,000 clones, approximately 97% seen once; the top ten hold about 0.31%. Material: T cells isolated from PBMCs. These receptors all come from a human donor in good health. The CDR3 runs from the conserved cysteine through the conserved F or W. A row's size may be missing; if present it is once, few, many or a size class.

CDR3aa,abundance,v_gene,j_gene
CASSGQGDGQPQHF,NA,TRBV4-2,TRBJ1-5
CASSLTGVNYEQYF,NA,TRBV5-1,TRBJ2-7
CASSPTGFYEQYF,NA,TRBV14,TRBJ2-7
CASSPRGGANIQYF,NA,TRBV7-2,TRBJ2-4
CASSLQAGKIDTQYF,NA,TRBV7-3,TRBJ2-3
CASSQITGPYEQYF,NA,TRBV4-2,TRBJ2-7
CASSLGVSSTDTQYF,NA,TRBV11-2,TRBJ2-3
CASTMNRAGVFEQYF,NA,TRBV2,TRBJ2-7
CSVPGTGNTEAFF,few,TRBV29-1,TRBJ1-1
CASSAGFASNQPQHF,NA,TRBV28,TRBJ1-5
CASSLTEDTQYF,NA,TRBV5-4,TRBJ2-3
CASSLGRLALDEQYF,NA,TRBV7-9,TRBJ2-7
CASSDRGSTEAFF,NA,TRBV6-6,TRBJ1-1
CASIGRGNYGYTF,NA,TRBV28,TRBJ1-2
CASSPSTGYNEKLFF,NA,TRBV2,TRBJ1-4
CASSLSRYYQPQHF,NA,TRBV27,TRBJ1-5
CASSYVKGPYEQYF,NA,TRBV6-6,TRBJ2-7
CASITHDRANGYTF,NA,TRBV2,TRBJ1-2
CASRHYRVRSYNEQFF,NA,TRBV10-1,TRBJ2-1
CASSLGRGNYGYTF,NA,TRBV7-2,TRBJ1-2
CASSLGGGDGELFF,NA,TRBV28,TRBJ2-2
CASSHDPGQGTDTQYF,once,TRBV4-2,TRBJ2-3
CASRGQGDEQYF,NA,TRBV9,TRBJ2-7
CASSQLAGAKNIQYF,once,TRBV4-1,TRBJ2-4
CASTQGSGNQPQHF,NA,TRBV6-6,TRBJ1-5
CSVEGLGGRGEDTQYF,once,TRBV29-1,TRBJ2-3
CAWEGLAGNEQFF,NA,TRBV30,TRBJ2-1
CASSILGQMNTEAFF,NA,TRBV19,TRBJ1-1
CASSQSHGYTGELFF,NA,TRBV4-3,TRBJ2-2
CASYEREANNEQFF,NA,TRBV27,TRBJ2-1
CASSLFWGNTEAFF,NA,TRBV27,TRBJ1-1
CASSYGRDTEAFF,NA,TRBV6-6,TRBJ1-1
CASTLAGGDEQYF,NA,TRBV27,TRBJ2-7
CASSYTLAGGPNEQFF,NA,TRBV27,TRBJ2-1
CASSPRQGEGYGYTF,once,TRBV4-3,TRBJ1-2
CASSLTGGINQPQHF,NA,TRBV28,TRBJ1-5
CASSLGRVGNEQYF,NA,TRBV7-3,TRBJ2-7
CASHYLETQYF,once,TRBV27,TRBJ2-5
CASSPTPKIGTGIYSNQPQHF,NA,TRBV27,TRBJ1-5
CAWSGRVRDEQFF,NA,TRBV30,TRBJ2-1
CASSLPIAGETQYF,once,TRBV11-3,TRBJ2-5
CAWKTSGSYNEQFF,NA,TRBV30,TRBJ2-1
CSVGQPGYEQYF,NA,TRBV29-1,TRBJ2-7
CATSRTEAYSIQYF,NA,TRBV15,TRBJ2-4
CASSLERRRGTDTQYF,NA,TRBV7-2,TRBJ2-3
CASSAYDQSWASYEQYF,NA,TRBV6-1,TRBJ2-7
CAWSRGFTYEQYF,NA,TRBV30,TRBJ2-7
CASSLRLAGGDSSYNEQFF,NA,TRBV5-1,TRBJ2-1
CASSLAGTGLTEAFF,NA,TRBV7-9,TRBJ1-1
CASSAAGGRSSYNEQFF,NA,TRBV7-3,TRBJ2-1
CASSQGAPRTGAPGVYNEQFF,NA,TRBV4-1,TRBJ2-1
CASSLDREETQYF,NA,TRBV11-3,TRBJ2-5
CASRAALAGGHTGELFF,NA,TRBV25-1,TRBJ2-2
CASRGQGRTDTQYF,NA,TRBV11-3,TRBJ2-3
CASSLGRMNTEAFF,NA,TRBV28,TRBJ1-1